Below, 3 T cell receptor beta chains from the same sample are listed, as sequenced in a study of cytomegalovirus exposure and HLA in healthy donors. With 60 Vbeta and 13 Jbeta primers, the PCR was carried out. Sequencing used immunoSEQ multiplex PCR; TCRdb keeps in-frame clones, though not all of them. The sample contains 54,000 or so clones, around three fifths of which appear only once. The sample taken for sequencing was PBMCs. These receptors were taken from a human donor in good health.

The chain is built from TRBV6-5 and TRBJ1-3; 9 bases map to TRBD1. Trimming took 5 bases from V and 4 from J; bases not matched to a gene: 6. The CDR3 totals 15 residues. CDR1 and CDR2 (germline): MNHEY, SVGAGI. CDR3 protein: CASSPQGAGGNTIYF. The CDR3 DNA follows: TGTGCCAGCAGTCCACAGGGGGCCGGGGGAAACACCATATATTTT.

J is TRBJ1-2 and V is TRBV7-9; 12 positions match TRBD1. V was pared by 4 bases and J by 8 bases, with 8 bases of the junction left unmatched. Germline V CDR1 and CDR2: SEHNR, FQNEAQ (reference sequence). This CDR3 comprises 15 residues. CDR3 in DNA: TGTGCCAGCAGCTCCCGGGACAGGGGGCTGAAAGGCTACACCTTC. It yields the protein CASSSRDRGLKGYTF.

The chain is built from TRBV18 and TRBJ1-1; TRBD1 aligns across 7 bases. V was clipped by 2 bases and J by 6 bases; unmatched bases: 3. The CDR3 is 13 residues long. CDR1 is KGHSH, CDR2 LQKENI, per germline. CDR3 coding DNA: TGTGCCAGCTCACCAGGGGACAGCCCTGAAGCTTTCTTT. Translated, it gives CASSPGDSPEAFF.